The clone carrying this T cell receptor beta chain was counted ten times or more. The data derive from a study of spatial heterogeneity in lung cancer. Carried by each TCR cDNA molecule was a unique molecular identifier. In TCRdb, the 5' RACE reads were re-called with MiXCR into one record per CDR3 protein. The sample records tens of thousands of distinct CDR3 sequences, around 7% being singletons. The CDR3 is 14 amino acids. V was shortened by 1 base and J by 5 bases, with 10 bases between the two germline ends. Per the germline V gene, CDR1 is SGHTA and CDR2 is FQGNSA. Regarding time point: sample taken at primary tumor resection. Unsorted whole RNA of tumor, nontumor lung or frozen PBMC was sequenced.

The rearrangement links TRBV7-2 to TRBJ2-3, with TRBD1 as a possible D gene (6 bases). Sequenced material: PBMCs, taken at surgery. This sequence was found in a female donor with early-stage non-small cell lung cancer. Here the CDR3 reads CASSLGRGQDTQYF. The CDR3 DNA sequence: TGTGCCAGCAGCTTAGGCAGGGGCCAAGATACGCAGTATTTT.